The entry below describes one T cell receptor (beta chain). Antigen unknown. This entry comes from a study of shared clonotypes between healthy human individuals. Background on the study: For every donor, three CD4 naive, three CD4 memory, two CD8 naive and one CD8 memory plates were used. Findings of the study overall: Sampling was confined to blood; repertoires within tissues likely differ. Naive subsets typically showed greater estimated richness than memory subsets.

Sequenced by immunoSEQ multiplex PCR; TCRdb stores in-frame clones only, minus some. The sample carries 2 million to 2.5 million clones, over 85% recorded once. This CDR3 region has 16 residues. The germline V gene encodes CDR1 MDHEN and CDR2 SYDVKM. V lost 4 bases, J lost 2 bases, and 11 bases stayed unmatched. CD4+ cells underwent separation, giving CD45RA+ naive and CD45RA-negative memory subsets. Sequenced sample: naive CD4+ T cells from PBMCs. Indicated subset: CD45RA+ positively selected. V gene TRBV28 combines with J gene TRBJ2-7, with 7 bases matching TRBD1. The sequence derives from a man younger than 35 in good health. Some clones in this sample may be carry-over from other donors' samples. The CDR3 is CASSYLKTGLAYEQYF. The CDR3 nucleotides read TGTGCCAGCAGTTACCTCAAGACAGGGTTGGCCTACGAGCAGTACTTC.